The 31 T cell receptor beta chains below come from one sample, sequenced in a study of T cells after yellow fever vaccination. TCRdb reanalysed the 5' RACE reads using MiXCR and keeps one entry per CDR3 protein. Of a few hundred thousand distinct CDR3 sequences in the sample, approximately 5.7% were seen once. Sequenced material: PBMCs, taken 5 days after the yellow fever booster vaccination. The receptor source for this set is a man aged 25-40 years who received the YFV17D yellow fever vaccine.

The rearrangement uses TRBV29-1 and TRBJ1-5; D unclear. Germline assignment: CDR1 SQVTM and CDR2 ANQGSEA. The CDR3 totals 15 residues. Trimming removed 6 bases from V and 0 bases from J, with 15 bases in between. The CDR3 region is CSVPSGSNSNQPQHF. The CDR3 region has the DNA TGCAGCGTGCCGTCCGGATCAAATAGCAATCAGCCCCAGCATTTT.

The genes are TRBV5-1 and TRBJ2-2; 9 nucleotides line up with TRBD2. Losses at the gene ends were 0 bases for V and 6 bases for J; bases not matched to a gene: 3. The CDR3 is 15 amino acids. Per germline, CDR1 SGHRS and CDR2 YFSETQ. CDR3 coding DNA: TGCGCCAGCAGCTTGGAACTAGCGGGTTCCGGGGAGCTGTTTTTT. Residues: CASSLELAGSGELFF.

Ten or more counts support this clonotype. V and J are TRBV7-3 and TRBJ2-7; D ambiguous. V lost 3 bases and J lost 2, with 8 bases in between. Per the germline V gene, CDR1 is SGHTA and CDR2 is FQGTGA. The CDR3 consists of 13 residues. In DNA, the CDR3 is TGTGCCAGCAGCTTTGGCGGCACCTACGAGCAGTACTTC. This codes for CASSFGGTYEQYF.

This clonotype has only a few counts. The chain is built from TRBV7-2 and TRBJ2-7, with D maybe TRBD1 (6 bases). The CDR3 extends over 14 amino acids. V was pared by 3 bases and J by 3 bases, with 12 bases between. Germline V CDR1 and CDR2: SGHTA, FQGNSA. CDR3 nucleotide sequence: TGTGCCAGCAGCTTTGACAGGTCCAACTACGAGCAGTACTTC. As protein: CASSFDRSNYEQYF.

This clonotype occurred many times. V usage is TRBV6-2 or TRBV6-3 and J usage is TRBJ2-1, with D perhaps matching TRBD2 (5 bases). Looked up from germline, CDR1 is MNHEY and CDR2 is SVGEGT. V dropped 10 bases and J dropped 2 bases, with 18 bases sitting between them. The CDR3 spans 15 residues. DNA of the CDR3: TGTGCCACCATTCAAGAGCGGCCGACCTACAATGAGCAGTTCTTC. Its translation: CATIQERPTYNEQFF.

The chain carries TRBV4-3 and TRBJ2-4, with D perhaps TRBD2 (6 bases). The germline CDR1 and CDR2 sequences are LGHNA and YSLEER. The germline V and J ends were trimmed by 3 bases and 0 bases, with 24 bases remaining between them. The CDR3 consists of 20 residues. The CDR3 DNA reads TGCGCCAGCAGCCACACCGGGGGTTTAGGGCTTACTAAAGCCAAAAACATTCAGTACTTC. Translation gives CASSHTGGLGLTKAKNIQYF.

The chain uses TRBV7-2 and TRBJ2-7; D unresolved. CDR1 and CDR2 from the germline V gene are SGHTA and FQGNSA. Trimming stripped 5 bases from V and 3 bases from J, with 11 bases between. The CDR3 extends over 13 amino acids. The CDR3 here is CASSERNVYEQYF. The CDR3 DNA is TGTGCCAGCAGCGAGCGAAACGTCTACGAGCAGTACTTC.

This clonotype was seen at least ten times. The chain combines TRBV3-1 with TRBJ2-5; TRBD2 aligns across 10 bases. The V gene end was trimmed by 5 bases and the J gene end by 4 bases; junction bases not matched to a gene: 10. This CDR3 is 16 amino acids long. CDR1 is LGHDT and CDR2 is YNNKEL in the germline V gene (reference sequence). The CDR3 loop reads CASSFPGLAGVETQYF. CDR3 nucleotide sequence: TGTGCCAGCAGCTTCCCCGGGCTAGCGGGAGTAGAGACCCAGTACTTC.

This clonotype was seen at least ten times. The V and J genes are TRBV6-5 and TRBJ1-3; D uncertain. This CDR3 comprises 16 residues. CDR1 and CDR2 from the germline V gene are MNHEY and SVGAGI. Trimming pared 0 bases from V and 0 bases from J, leaving 9 bases between. The CDR3 region is CASSYSGSVSGNTIYF. The CDR3 DNA sequence: TGTGCCAGCAGTTACTCCGGCAGCGTCTCTGGAAACACCATATATTTT.

This clonotype came up many times. V is TRBV3-1 and J is TRBJ2-3; a possible D gene is TRBD2 (6 bases). The germline CDR1 and CDR2 sequences are LGHDT and YNNKEL (reference sequence). CDR3 size: 18 residues. V lost 1 base and J 0 bases, leaving 17 bases between the germline ends. DNA for the CDR3: TGTGCCAGCAGCCAAGCCGGGACTTCTTACACTAGCACAGATACGCAGTATTTT. As protein: CASSQAGTSYTSTDTQYF.

This sequence joins TRBV20-1 and TRBJ2-1; 8 bases agree with TRBD2. Germline CDR1 is DFQATT and CDR2 is SNEGSKA (reference sequence). This CDR3 contains 16 residues. The V gene end was trimmed by 6 bases and the J gene end by 3 bases; junction bases not matched to a gene: 13. The CDR3 sequence: CSADPRSGKNYNEQFF. The CDR3 nucleotides read TGCAGTGCCGACCCCCGTAGCGGGAAGAACTACAATGAGCAGTTCTTC.

This chain connects TRBV2 to TRBJ2-7; tentatively, D is TRBD1 (6 bases). This CDR3 region has 14 residues. V lost 6 bases and J lost 2, with 14 bases in between. CDR1 and CDR2 (germline): SNHLY, FYNNEI. Written as DNA, the CDR3 is TGTGCCAGCAGGGCCAGGGGCCACACCTACGAGCAGTACTTC. As protein: CASRARGHTYEQYF. The entire variable domain, with the rest obtained from reference TRBV2 and TRBJ2-7, is as follows: EPEVTQTPSHQVTQMGQEVILRCVPISNHLYFYWYRQILGQKVEFLVSFYNNEISEKSEIFDDQFSVERPDGSNFTLKIRSTKLEDSAMYFCASRARGHTYEQYFGPGTRLTVT.

The chain couples TRBV10-1 to TRBJ2-2; D gene ambiguous. The CDR3 totals 14 residues. CDR1 and CDR2 (germline): WNHNN, SYGVQD (reference sequence). The V end lost 1 base, the J end lost 4 bases, and 7 bases lay between the germline ends. The CDR3 sequence is CASSEWRATGELFF. DNA for the CDR3: TGCGCCAGCAGTGAGTGGAGAGCCACCGGGGAGCTGTTTTTT.

This clonotype occurred a few times. The chain recombines TRBV3-1 with TRBJ2-1; no clear D gene. CDR1 and CDR2 (germline): LGHDT, YNNKEL (reference sequence). V lost 0 bases, J lost 8 bases, and 8 bases lay in between. The CDR3 is made up of 13 amino acids. CDR3 in amino acids: CASSQDLVHEQFF. The CDR3 DNA reads TGTGCCAGCAGCCAAGATTTAGTCCATGAGCAGTTCTTC.

The chain uses TRBV28 and TRBJ2-1, with D perhaps TRBD1 or TRBD2 (5 bases each). This CDR3 has 13 residues. Trimming left V 8 bases short and J 3 bases short, with 11 bases between. In germline, CDR1 is MDHEN, CDR2 SYDVKM. CDR3 nucleotides: TGTGCCAGCGGTGGGGGAGTCTACAATGAGCAGTTCTTC. Protein product: CASGGGVYNEQFF.

This clonotype occurred a few times. V gene TRBV6-5 combines with J gene TRBJ2-6; D is possibly TRBD1 (6 bases). The CDR3 is made up of 18 amino acids. The V and J ends lost 4 bases and 6 bases respectively, with 22 bases between them. Per germline, CDR1 MNHEY and CDR2 SVGAGI. CDR3 nucleotide sequence: TGTGCCAGCAGTTCCCCCCCCGGACAGCCGATCGAGGCCAACGTCCTGACTTTC. Its translation: CASSSPPGQPIEANVLTF.

The J gene is TRBJ2-3, the V gene TRBV7-6; 11 nucleotides match TRBD1. The J segment lost 6 bases and the V segment lost 5 bases, leaving 7 bases of the junction unmatched. The CDR3 runs 15 residues. Per germline, CDR1 SGHVS and CDR2 FNYEAQ. CDR3 DNA sequence: TGTGCCAGCAGCGGACGGACAGGGGGCGGGGATACGCAGTATTTT. The encoded protein is CASSGRTGGGDTQYF.

The gene calls are TRBV20-1 and TRBJ2-5; D is ambiguous. The germline V gene has CDR1 DFQATT and CDR2 SNEGSKA (reference sequence). V was pared by 0 bases and J by 5 bases, with 16 bases between. CDR3 length: 15 residues. DNA of the CDR3: TGCAGTGCTAGAGATATGGCAGGCGGAGATGAGACCCAGTACTTC. Its protein is CSARDMAGGDETQYF.

This clonotype was observed a handful of times. This rearrangement joins TRBV7-8 to TRBJ1-1, with no clear D. The CDR3 covers 14 residues. CDR1 SGHVS and CDR2 FQNEAQ come from the germline V gene. V was shortened by 1 base and J by 8 bases, with 14 bases between the two germline ends. The CDR3 DNA is TGTGCCAGCAGCTTAGATGTTAGGCCCGGAGAAGCTTTCTTT. It encodes CASSLDVRPGEAFF.

There are a few counts of this clonotype. This chain uses TRBV7-2 with TRBJ2-7; D is possibly TRBD1 (5 bases). CDR3 length: 15 amino acids. The germline V gene encodes CDR1 SGHTA and CDR2 FQGNSA. Trimming left V 6 bases short and J 3 bases short, with 18 bases between. CDR3 nucleotides: TGTGCCAGCAGTCGAGCCCCTGGACAATACTACGAGCAGTACTTC. Protein product: CASSRAPGQYYEQYF.

In this sample, this clonotype turned up many times. The chain couples TRBV20-1 to TRBJ2-7; a possible D gene is TRBD1 (6 bases). The CDR3 length is 17 residues. Germline values: CDR1 DFQATT, CDR2 SNEGSKA (reference sequence). V lost 1 base to trimming and J lost 2 bases, with 21 bases between them. The CDR3 nucleotides read TGCAGTGCTAGAGCTCGACCTGGACAGACAACCACCTACGAGCAGTACTTC. It encodes CSARARPGQTTTYEQYF.

The chain is built from TRBV19 and TRBJ2-1; D is undetermined. This CDR3 is 16 amino acids long. The V gene's germline CDR1 is LNHDA and CDR2 SQIVND (reference sequence). V was clipped by 5 bases and J by 0 bases, with 14 bases between them. CDR3: CASSSPGGSSYNEQFF. The CDR3 coding sequence is TGTGCCAGTAGTTCACCTGGCGGTAGCTCCTACAATGAGCAGTTCTTC.

This clonotype was seen many times. The V and J genes are TRBV27 and TRBJ2-2; 7 bases align to TRBD1. This CDR3 has 16 amino acids. CDR1 is MNHEY, CDR2 SMNVEV, per germline (reference sequence). V trimming: 7 bases; J trimming: 5 bases; junction bases outside the gene matches: 13. CDR3 nucleotide sequence: TGTGCCAGCAAGCCCCCGGGACAGTCATATACCGGGGAGCTGTTTTTT. It codes for CASKPPGQSYTGELFF.

This clonotype has at least ten counts. The chain joins TRBV5-5 to TRBJ2-2; 7 positions match TRBD2. The CDR3 sequence is 14 residues long. Trimming at V came to 1 base and at J to 9 bases, leaving 6 bases not matched to a gene. From germline, CDR1 is SGHKS and CDR2 YYEKEE (reference sequence). The DNA for the CDR3 is TGTGCCAGCAGCTTGCGGGGGGACCCGTGGGAGCTGTTTTTT. Amino acids: CASSLRGDPWELFF.

The table lists this clonotype with a few counts. The chain combines TRBV6-2 or TRBV6-3 with TRBJ2-1; 7 bases line up with TRBD1. Germline assignment: CDR1 MNHEY and CDR2 SVGEGT. The CDR3 loop spans 14 amino acids. V lost 7 bases to trimming and J lost 2 bases; unmatched junction nucleotides: 5. The CDR3 loop reads CASNPGTAYNEQFF. The CDR3 DNA sequence: TGTGCCAGCAATCCCGGGACAGCCTACAATGAGCAGTTCTTC.

In this sample, this clonotype turned up many times. The chain links TRBV29-1 to TRBJ2-3; no definite D call. Trimming cost V 5 bases and J 0 bases, with 12 bases left between them. The CDR3 has 14 residues. Germline values: CDR1 SQVTM, CDR2 ANQGSEA. CDR3 nucleotides: TGCAGCGTTACCCAAGTTACTAGCACAGATACGCAGTATTTT. Encoded protein: CSVTQVTSTDTQYF.

This clonotype showed up just a few times. This sequence joins TRBV20-1 and TRBJ1-1; TRBD1 might be the D (5 bases). This CDR3 has 14 residues. V was cut by 8 bases and J by 1 base, with 17 bases left in between. Germline loops: CDR1 DFQATT, CDR2 SNEGSKA (reference sequence). CDR3 loop: CSPAGQRGNTEAFF. For the CDR3, the DNA is TGCAGTCCCGCGGGGCAGCGGGGGAACACTGAAGCTTTCTTT.

The V gene is TRBV6-2 or TRBV6-3, the J gene TRBJ1-5; D gene ambiguous. Trimming removed 3 bases from V and 1 base from J, with 19 bases in between. The CDR3 has 18 residues. Germline values: CDR1 MNHEY, CDR2 SVGEGT. The CDR3 DNA is TGTGCCAGCAGTTATGTAGTCGGGGAAGGGCCCAGCAATCAGCCCCAGCATTTT. As protein: CASSYVVGEGPSNQPQHF.

This clonotype has ten or more counts. The chain joins TRBV4-3 to TRBJ2-5, with D possibly being TRBD1 or TRBD2 (5 bases each). V lost 8 bases and J lost 1, with 8 bases in between. The CDR3 contains 12 residues. Germline V gives CDR1 LGHNA, CDR2 YSLEER. The CDR3 sequence is CASSGAQETQYF. CDR3 bases: TGCGCCAGCTCCGGGGCCCAAGAGACCCAGTACTTC.

The gene calls are TRBV7-2 and TRBJ2-5; 9 bases are a match to TRBD1. The V gene end was trimmed by 5 bases and the J gene end by 5 bases; junction bases not matched to a gene: 9. CDR1 and CDR2 (germline): SGHTA, FQGNSA. The length of the CDR3 is 15 residues. CDR3 coding DNA: TGTGCCAGCAGCAAACAGGGGGCGCTTCTGGAGACCCAGTACTTC. It specifies CASSKQGALLETQYF.

This clonotype was detected many times. The chain carries TRBV27 and TRBJ2-1; 7 bases map to TRBD2. There are 16 residues in the CDR3. Looked up from germline, CDR1 is MNHEY and CDR2 is SMNVEV (reference sequence). J gave up 8 bases and V 0 bases, and 10 bases lay outside the gene matches. CDR3 nucleotides: TGTGCCAGCAGTTTATCTAACTGGGGAGCGGGGTATGAGCAGTTCTTC. This encodes CASSLSNWGAGYEQFF.